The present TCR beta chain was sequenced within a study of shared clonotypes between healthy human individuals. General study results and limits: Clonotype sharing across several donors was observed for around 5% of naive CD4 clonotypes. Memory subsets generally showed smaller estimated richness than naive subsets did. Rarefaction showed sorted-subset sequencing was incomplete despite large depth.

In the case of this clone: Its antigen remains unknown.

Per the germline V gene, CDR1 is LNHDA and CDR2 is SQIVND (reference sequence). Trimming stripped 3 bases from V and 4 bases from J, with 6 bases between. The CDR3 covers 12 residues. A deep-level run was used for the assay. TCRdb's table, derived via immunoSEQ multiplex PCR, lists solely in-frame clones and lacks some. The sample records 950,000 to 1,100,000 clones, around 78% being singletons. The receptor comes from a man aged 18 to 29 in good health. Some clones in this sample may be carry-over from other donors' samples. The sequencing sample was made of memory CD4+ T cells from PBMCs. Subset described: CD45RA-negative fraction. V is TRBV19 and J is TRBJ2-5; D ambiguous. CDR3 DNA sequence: TGTGCCAGTAGTATGTCAAGAGAGACCCAGTACTTC. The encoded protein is CASSMSRETQYF.